The T cell receptor beta chain under discussion was sequenced for a study of blood T cell repertoires in COVID-19. Ages ranged from roughly 18 to 100 years, with residence in about two dozen US areas. Clinical history reported by participants formed the basis on which cohorts were assigned. Germline trimming cut 6 bases from V and 4 bases from J; bases unmatched to any gene: 4. Germline CDR1 is MNHEY and CDR2 is SVGAGI. This CDR3 contains 14 residues. Method: immunoSEQ multiplex PCR; TCRdb's copy keeps in-frame clones and lacks some. The sample includes under 250,000 clones, 80% to 90% of them seen just once.

V usage is TRBV6-5 and J usage is TRBJ1-2; 11 bases map to TRBD1. This clonotype was obtained from a woman younger than 35 in a cohort exposed to, infected with or recovered from COVID-19 (not recorded which). Sequencing was performed on PBMCs or T cells enriched from blood (not recorded which). The CDR3 bases are TGTGCCAGCAGAACCGGGACAGGGGGCTATGGCTACACCTTC. The encoded protein is CASRTGTGGYGYTF.